The 13 T cell receptor beta chains below all came from one sample that was sequenced in a study of PD-1 blockade in classical Hodgkin lymphoma. There was relapse after autologous stem cell transplantation in every patient, and there was variation in brentuximab vedotin exposure. This table comes from immunoSEQ multiplex PCR, and its TCRdb copy is limited to in-frame clones, with some not included. The table includes about 94,000 clones, approximately 89% detected once. Sequencing used peripheral blood mononuclear cells (PBMCs), obtained before the second cycle of nivolumab. The source of these receptors is a human donor with classical Hodgkin lymphoma.

This clone was seen a single time. The chain employs TRBV10-3 and TRBJ2-7; TRBD1 is a possible D gene (6 bases). Trimming took 2 bases from V and 5 from J, leaving 19 bases between them. CDR1 ENHRY and CDR2 SYGVKD come from the germline V gene. This CDR3 region has 16 residues. The CDR3 DNA follows: TGTGCCATCAGTGAGCCGGAACGGACAGTCGACCACGAGCAGTACTTC. Its translation: CAISEPERTVDHEQYF.

The rearrangement links TRBV11-1 to TRBJ2-1; D perhaps matches TRBD1 (7 bases). The CDR3 has 16 residues. V was shortened by 4 bases and J by 3 bases, with 16 bases between the two germline ends. The V gene's germline CDR1 is SGHAT and CDR2 FQDESV (reference sequence). CDR3: CASSSGRTGLYNEQFF. The CDR3 nucleotides read TGTGCCAGCAGCTCGGGGAGGACAGGCCTCTACAATGAGCAGTTCTTC.

The rearrangement joins TRBV18 to TRBJ2-1; 7 bases align to TRBD2. The CDR3 spans 15 residues. Germline trimming cut 2 bases from V and 4 bases from J; bases unmatched to any gene: 5. CDR1 is KGHSH, CDR2 LQKENI, per germline. The CDR3 sequence: CASSPTGGEYNEQFF. The CDR3 nucleotides are TGTGCCAGCTCACCAACGGGAGGAGAGTACAATGAGCAGTTCTTC. The entire variable domain, with the rest obtained from reference TRBV18 and TRBJ2-1, is as follows: NAGVMQNPRHLVRRRGQEARLRCSPMKGHSHVYWYRQLPEEGLKFMVYLQKENIIDESGMPKERFSAEFPKEGPSILRIQQVVRGDSAAYFCASSPTGGEYNEQFFGPGTRLTVL.

This sequence joins TRBV9 and TRBJ2-7, with 7 bases that match TRBD1. CDR3 size: 15 residues. Germline V gene sequence: CDR1 SGDLS, CDR2 YYNGEE. V was pared by 0 bases and J by 9 bases, with 12 bases of the junction left unmatched. The CDR3 loop is CASSVGDSGSQGQYF. In DNA, the CDR3 is TGTGCCAGCAGCGTAGGGGACAGTGGCTCTCAGGGGCAGTACTTC.

The J gene is TRBJ2-3, the V gene TRBV4-2; a weak D match, TRBD2 (6 bases). Trimming left V 2 bases short and J 3 bases short, with 15 bases between. In germline, CDR1 is LGHNA, CDR2 YNFKEQ. The length of the CDR3 is 16 residues. The CDR3 here is CASSQKLLSGTDTQYF. CDR3 bases: TGTGCCAGCAGCCAAAAACTGCTTAGCGGAACAGATACGCAGTATTTT.

The V and J genes are TRBV5-1 and TRBJ1-1; D may be TRBD1 (5 bases). The CDR3 loop spans 16 amino acids. The V and J ends lost 4 bases and 7 bases respectively, with 23 bases between them. Germline V lookup: CDR1 SGHRS, CDR2 YFSETQ. CDR3 sequence (DNA): TGCGCCAGCAGCCCCACAACAATTCCGGGACGGGGTGAAGCTTTCTTT. Translating gives CASSPTTIPGRGEAFF.

This clone was found once. V is TRBV9 and J is TRBJ2-7; no firm D call. The CDR3 totals 15 residues. CDR1 is SGDLS and CDR2 is YYNGEE in the germline V gene. V lost 0 bases and J 0 bases, leaving 10 bases between the germline ends. The CDR3 DNA reads TGTGCCAGCAGCGTAGAGTGGACGGACTCCTACGAGCAGTACTTC. Amino acids: CASSVEWTDSYEQYF.

This rearrangement joins TRBV19 to TRBJ1-4; 8 nucleotides align to TRBD1. The CDR3 is made up of 14 amino acids. V was clipped by 8 bases and J by 5 bases; unmatched bases: 7. CDR1 LNHDA and CDR2 SQIVND come from the germline V gene (reference sequence). CDR3 DNA sequence: TGTGCCAGTCATCAAACAGGGGGGAATGAAAAACTGTTTTTT. Its protein is CASHQTGGNEKLFF.

This clone was seen just once. The V gene is TRBV6-5, the J gene TRBJ2-5; tentatively, D is TRBD1 (5 bases). The CDR3 has 14 amino acids. Trimming removed 8 bases at V and 5 bases at J, with 18 bases between. Germline V gives CDR1 MNHEY, CDR2 SVGAGI. The CDR3 region is CASAVPGSAETQYF. The CDR3 DNA follows: TGTGCCAGCGCAGTACCAGGGTCCGCGGAGACCCAGTACTTC.

This rearrangement joins TRBV11-2 to TRBJ1-1, with D perhaps matching TRBD1 (5 bases). This CDR3 has 13 amino acids. Germline values: CDR1 SGHAT, CDR2 FQNNGV. Deletions cut 5 bases from V and 6 bases from J, with 13 bases between. DNA of the CDR3: TGTGCCAGCAGCCTGACTAGGGGTCCTGAAGCTTTCTTT. Residues: CASSLTRGPEAFF.

The chain is built from TRBV28 and TRBJ1-6, with D maybe TRBD1 (5 bases). V gave up 6 bases and J gave up 8 bases, with 14 bases separating them. Looked up from germline, CDR1 is MDHEN and CDR2 is SYDVKM. This CDR3 has 14 amino acids. The CDR3 reads CASRRDLGDSPLHF. CDR3 in DNA: TGTGCCAGCAGGCGAGATTTAGGGGATTCACCCCTCCACTTT.

This chain joins TRBV4-1 and TRBJ2-5; D is unclear. V gave up 0 bases and J gave up 4 bases, with 3 bases separating them. The germline V gene has CDR1 MGHRA and CDR2 YSYEKL. The CDR3 is made up of 12 amino acids. The CDR3 sequence: CASSQDRETQYF. The CDR3 nucleotides are TGCGCCAGCAGCCAAGATAGAGAGACCCAGTACTTC.

The J gene is TRBJ2-1, the V gene TRBV18; tentative D call: TRBD1 (5 bases). Germline lookup yields CDR1 KGHSH and CDR2 LQKENI. Trimming removed 5 bases from V and 7 bases from J, with 9 bases in between. The CDR3 spans 12 residues. CDR3 sequence reads: CASSVKGNEQFF. Here the CDR3 DNA reads TGTGCCAGCTCAGTTAAGGGGAATGAGCAGTTCTTC. The full variable domain, rest sourced from reference TRBV18 and TRBJ2-1, is NAGVMQNPRHLVRRRGQEARLRCSPMKGHSHVYWYRQLPEEGLKFMVYLQKENIIDESGMPKERFSAEFPKEGPSILRIQQVVRGDSAAYFCASSVKGNEQFFGPGTRLTVL.